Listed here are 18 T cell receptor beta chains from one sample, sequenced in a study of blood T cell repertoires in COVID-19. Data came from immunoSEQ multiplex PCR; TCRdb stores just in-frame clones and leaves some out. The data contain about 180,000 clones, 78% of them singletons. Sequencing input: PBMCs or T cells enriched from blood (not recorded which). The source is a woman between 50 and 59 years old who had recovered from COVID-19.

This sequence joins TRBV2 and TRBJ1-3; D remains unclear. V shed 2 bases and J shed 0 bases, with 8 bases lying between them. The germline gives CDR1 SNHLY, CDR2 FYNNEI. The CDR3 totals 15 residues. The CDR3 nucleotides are TGTGCCAGCAGTGAACTGTCCTTCTCTGGAAACACCATATATTTT. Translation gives CASSELSFSGNTIYF.

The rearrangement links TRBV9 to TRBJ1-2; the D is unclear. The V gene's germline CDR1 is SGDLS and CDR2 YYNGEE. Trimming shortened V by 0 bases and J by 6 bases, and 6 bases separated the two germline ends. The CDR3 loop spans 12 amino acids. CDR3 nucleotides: TGTGCCAGCAGCGTAGTTGGCAATGGCTACACCTTC. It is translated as CASSVVGNGYTF. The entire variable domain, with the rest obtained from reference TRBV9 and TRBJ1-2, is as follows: DSGVTQTPKHLITATGQRVTLRCSPRSGDLSVYWYQQSLDQGLQFLIQYYNGEERAKGNILERFSAQQFPDLHSELNLSSLELGDSALYFCASSVVGNGYTFGSGTRLTVV.

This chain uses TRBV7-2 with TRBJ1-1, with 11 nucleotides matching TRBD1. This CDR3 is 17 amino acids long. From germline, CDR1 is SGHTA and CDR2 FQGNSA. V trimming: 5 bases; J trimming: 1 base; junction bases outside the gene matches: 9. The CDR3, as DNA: TGTGCCAGCAGCGAGGGTTGGACAGGGGGCTGGAACACTGAAGCTTTCTTT. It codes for CASSEGWTGGWNTEAFF.

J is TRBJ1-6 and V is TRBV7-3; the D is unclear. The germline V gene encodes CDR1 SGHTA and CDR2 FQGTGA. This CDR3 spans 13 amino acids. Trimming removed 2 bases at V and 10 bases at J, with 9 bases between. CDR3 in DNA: TGTGCCAGCAGCTTAGGAGTGGAGTCACCCCTCCACTTT. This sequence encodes CASSLGVESPLHF.

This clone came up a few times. CDR3 coding DNA: TGTGCCAGCACGACAACGGTAGATCAGCCCCAGCATTTT. This encodes CASTTTVDQPQHF. The J gene is TRBJ1-5, the V gene TRBV27; no reliable D call. Per germline, CDR1 MNHEY and CDR2 SMNVEV (reference sequence). This CDR3 region has 13 residues. The V gene lost 7 bases and the J gene lost 5 bases, with 12 bases spanning the gap.

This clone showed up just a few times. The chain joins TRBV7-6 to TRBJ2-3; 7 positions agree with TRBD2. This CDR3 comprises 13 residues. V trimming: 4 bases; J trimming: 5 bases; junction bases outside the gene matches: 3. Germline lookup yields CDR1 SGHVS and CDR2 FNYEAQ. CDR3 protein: CASSWLAEDTQYF. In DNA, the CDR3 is TGTGCCAGCAGCTGGCTAGCGGAAGATACGCAGTATTTT.

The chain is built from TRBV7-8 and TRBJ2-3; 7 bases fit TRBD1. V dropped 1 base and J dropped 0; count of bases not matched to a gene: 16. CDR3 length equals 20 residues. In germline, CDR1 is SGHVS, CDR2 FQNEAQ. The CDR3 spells CASSLEPGTEGHSSTDTQYF. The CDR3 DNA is TGTGCCAGCAGCTTAGAGCCAGGGACAGAGGGCCATTCTAGCACAGATACGCAGTATTTT.

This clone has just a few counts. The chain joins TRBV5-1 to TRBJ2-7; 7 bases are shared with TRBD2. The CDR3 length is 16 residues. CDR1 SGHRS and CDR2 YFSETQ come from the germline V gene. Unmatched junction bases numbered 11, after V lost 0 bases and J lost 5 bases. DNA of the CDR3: TGCGCCAGCAGCTTGGGTTCGGTATCCCGGGGGGACGAGCAGTACTTC. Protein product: CASSLGSVSRGDEQYF.

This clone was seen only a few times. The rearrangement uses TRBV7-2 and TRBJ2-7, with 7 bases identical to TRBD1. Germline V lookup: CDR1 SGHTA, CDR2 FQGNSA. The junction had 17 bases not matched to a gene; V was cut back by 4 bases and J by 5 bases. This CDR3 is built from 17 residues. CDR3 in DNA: TGTGCCAGCAGCTCCTTCGGAGGAGACAGGGTTTTCCACGAGCAGTACTTC. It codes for CASSSFGGDRVFHEQYF.

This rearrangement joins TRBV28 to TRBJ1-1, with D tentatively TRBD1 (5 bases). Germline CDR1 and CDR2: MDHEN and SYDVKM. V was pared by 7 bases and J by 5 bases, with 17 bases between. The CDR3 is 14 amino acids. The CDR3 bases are TGTGCCAGCAACACTGTTTTGGGGGGTACTGAAGCTTTCTTT. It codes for CASNTVLGGTEAFF.

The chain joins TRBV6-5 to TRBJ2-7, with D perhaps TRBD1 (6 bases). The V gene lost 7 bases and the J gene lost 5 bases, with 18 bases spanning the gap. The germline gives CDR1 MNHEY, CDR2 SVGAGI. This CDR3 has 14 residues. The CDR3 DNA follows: TGTGCCAGCATTCCCCCGGTGACAGGTAACGAGCAGTACTTC. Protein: CASIPPVTGNEQYF.

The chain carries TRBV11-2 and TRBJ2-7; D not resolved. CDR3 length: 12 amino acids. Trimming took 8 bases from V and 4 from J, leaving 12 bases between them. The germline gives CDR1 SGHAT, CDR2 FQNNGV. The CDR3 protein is CASGRSGYEQYF. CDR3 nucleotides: TGTGCCAGCGGAAGGAGTGGGTACGAGCAGTACTTC.

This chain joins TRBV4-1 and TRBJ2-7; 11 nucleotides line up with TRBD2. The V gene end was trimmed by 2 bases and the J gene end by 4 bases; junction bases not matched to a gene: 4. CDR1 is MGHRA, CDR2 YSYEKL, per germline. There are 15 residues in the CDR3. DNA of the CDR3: TGCGCCAGCAGCCAAATAGCGGGAGGGCCTTACGAGCAGTACTTC. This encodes CASSQIAGGPYEQYF.

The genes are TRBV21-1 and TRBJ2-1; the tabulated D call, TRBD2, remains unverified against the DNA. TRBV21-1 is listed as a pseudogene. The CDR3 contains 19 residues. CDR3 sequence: CASSKVKSRPSGRFNEQFF. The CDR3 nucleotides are TGTGCCAGCAGCAAAGTAAAGTCAAGGCCTAGCGGTCGTTTCAATGAGCAGTTCTTC.

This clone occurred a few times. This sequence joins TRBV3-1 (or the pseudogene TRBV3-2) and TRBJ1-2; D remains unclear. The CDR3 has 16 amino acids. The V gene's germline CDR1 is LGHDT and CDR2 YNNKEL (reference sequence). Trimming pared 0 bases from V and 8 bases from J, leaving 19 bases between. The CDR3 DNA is TGTGCCAGCAGCCAAGATTGGGCAGGCCGGGGTCGCGGCTACACCTTC. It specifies CASSQDWAGRGRGYTF.

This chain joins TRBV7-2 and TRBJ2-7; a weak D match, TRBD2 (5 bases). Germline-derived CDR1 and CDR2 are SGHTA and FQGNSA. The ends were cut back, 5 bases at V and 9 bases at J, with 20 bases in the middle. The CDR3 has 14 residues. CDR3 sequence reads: CASSNDYWATGQYF. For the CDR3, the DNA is TGTGCCAGCAGCAATGACTACTGGGCCACGGGGCAGTACTTC.

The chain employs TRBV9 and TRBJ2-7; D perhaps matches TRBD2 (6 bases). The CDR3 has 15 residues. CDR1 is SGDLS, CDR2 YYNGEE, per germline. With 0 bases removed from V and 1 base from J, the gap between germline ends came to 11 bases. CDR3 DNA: TGTGCCAGCAGCGTAGATCCTAGCGCATCCTACGAGCAGTACTTC. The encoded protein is CASSVDPSASYEQYF. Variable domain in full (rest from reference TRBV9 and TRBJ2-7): DSGVTQTPKHLITATGQRVTLRCSPRSGDLSVYWYQQSLDQGLQFLIQYYNGEERAKGNILERFSAQQFPDLHSELNLSSLELGDSALYFCASSVDPSASYEQYFGPGTRLTVT.

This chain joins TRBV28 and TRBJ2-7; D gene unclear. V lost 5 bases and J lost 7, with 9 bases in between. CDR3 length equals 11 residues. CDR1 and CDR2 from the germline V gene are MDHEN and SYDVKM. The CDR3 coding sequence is TGTGCCAGCAGTGCACCCCGGGAGCAGTACTTC. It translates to CASSAPREQYF.